A selection of T cell receptor beta chains follows, all from one sample in a study of T-cell reconstitution after alpha-beta-depleted transplantation in children. TCRdb independently ran MiXCR on the PCR reads; one entry per CDR3 protein. The sample contains 70,000 to 95,000 distinct CDR3 sequences, 10% to 15% of which appear only once. Here the sequenced sample was PBMCs from the stem cell graft donor, taken from the stem cell graft. These receptors were obtained from a human donor who donated a stem cell graft to a child with inherited bone marrow failure. CDR3s include the opening cysteine and the closing phenylalanine or tryptophan. D genes are given only for firm matches. Size values are once, few and many counts, or a class for expanded clones, and some rows have none.

CDR3nt,CDR3aa,d_gene,v_gene,abundance,j_gene
TGTGCCTGGAGTGTTTCTTGGGGCGAGCAGTACTTC,CAWSVSWGEQYF,NA,TRBV30,NA,TRBJ2-7
TGCGCCAGCAGCCCAAACGGTGGCTACACCTTC,CASSPNGGYTF,NA,TRBV5-1,many,TRBJ1-2
TGTGCCAGCAGCTTAGAAGGGCCGGGACAATTAGATACGCAGTATTTT,CASSLEGPGQLDTQYF,NA,TRBV7-2,many,TRBJ2-3
TGCGCCAGCAGTCTGCAACAGGGGCTACATAGCACAGATACGCAGTATTTT,CASSLQQGLHSTDTQYF,TRBD1,TRBV23-1,few,TRBJ2-3
TGCAGTGCTGACTACATAGCTGGAAACACCATATATTTT,CSADYIAGNTIYF,NA,TRBV20-1,many,TRBJ1-3
TGTGCCAGCTCACCAGGGACAGGGGGTGCCTACGAGCAGTACTTC,CASSPGTGGAYEQYF,TRBD1,TRBV18,NA,TRBJ2-7
TGTGCCATCAGTGAGTTACGACAGAGCACAGATACGCAGTATTTT,CAISELRQSTDTQYF,NA,TRBV10-3,many,TRBJ2-3
TGCGCCAGCAGCATTGAACAGGGGGCGCCCCTCCACTTT,CASSIEQGAPLHF,TRBD1,TRBV5-1,many,TRBJ1-6
TGTGCCAGCAGCTTAGGACCAGTAGGGGAGCTGTTTTTT,CASSLGPVGELFF,NA,TRBV7-2,many,TRBJ2-2
TGTGCCAGCAGTGTACTAGTAGGGTCCGGGGAGCTGTTTTTT,CASSVLVGSGELFF,NA,TRBV27,NA,TRBJ2-2
TGCAGCGTTGCATCCCCCGGACAGATGAACACTGAAGCTTTCTTT,CSVASPGQMNTEAFF,NA,TRBV29-1,many,TRBJ1-1
TGTGCCAGCAGCTTAGGAGCGACCTACGAGCAGTACTTC,CASSLGATYEQYF,NA,TRBV7-9,NA,TRBJ2-7
TGTGCCAGCAGCTTGGGACCCCTTACCTACGAGCAGTACTTC,CASSLGPLTYEQYF,NA,TRBV5-4,few,TRBJ2-7
TGTGCCAGCAGCCGTAGCGGGGGGGCCTCGGCCAAAAACATTCAGTACTTC,CASSRSGGASAKNIQYF,TRBD2,TRBV7-9,many,TRBJ2-4
TGTGCCAGCAGTTCTCCCGGGACAGGTGTAGGCAACTATGGCTACACCTTC,CASSSPGTGVGNYGYTF,TRBD1,TRBV12-3/TRBV12-4,many,TRBJ1-2
TGCAGCGTTGAATTTGGGGACACTGAAGCTTTCTTT,CSVEFGDTEAFF,NA,TRBV29-1,many,TRBJ1-1
TGCAGTGCTAGAGTACAGCCCCCTTCTAACTATGGCTACACCTTC,CSARVQPPSNYGYTF,NA,TRBV20-1,many,TRBJ1-2
TGTGCCAGCAGTGATGGGGGGGCTGGCTACACCTTC,CASSDGGAGYTF,NA,TRBV6-4,many,TRBJ1-2
TGTGCCAGCAGATCTAGCAATCAGCCCCAGCATTTT,CASRSSNQPQHF,NA,TRBV28,few,TRBJ1-5
TGCAGCGTCACCGGACTAGCGGGGAGCACAGATACGCAGTATTTT,CSVTGLAGSTDTQYF,TRBD2,TRBV29-1,NA,TRBJ2-3
TGTGCCAGCAGTCGGACAGGGCCGGGCGGCTACACCTTC,CASSRTGPGGYTF,TRBD1,TRBV27,many,TRBJ1-2
TGTGCCAGCAGACCTGACAGAGAGACCCAGTACTTC,CASRPDRETQYF,NA,TRBV6-2/TRBV6-3,NA,TRBJ2-5
TGTGCCAGCAGAAGGAACAGCGATCAGCCCCAGCATTTT,CASRRNSDQPQHF,NA,TRBV6-6,many,TRBJ1-5
TGTGCCAGCAGGATTACTCCAGGGAACACCGGGGAGCTGTTTTTT,CASRITPGNTGELFF,NA,TRBV7-9,NA,TRBJ2-2
TGTGCCAGCAGTTTAAGGCAGTCCAATCAGCCCCAGCATTTT,CASSLRQSNQPQHF,NA,TRBV27,many,TRBJ1-5
TGTGCCAGCAGTTACGATTGGGGACAAGAGACCCAGTACTTC,CASSYDWGQETQYF,NA,TRBV6-5,few,TRBJ2-5
TGTGCCAGCAGCCAAGTCGGGACCCAGTACTTC,CASSQVGTQYF,NA,TRBV14,many,TRBJ2-5
TGTGCCAGCAGCTTGGTGGGGGGGCCTTCGTGGAGTGAGCAGTTCTTC,CASSLVGGPSWSEQFF,NA,TRBV7-3,many,TRBJ2-1
TGTGCCAGCAGCGGCGGGACGGAGCCTAATGAAAAACTGTTTTTT,CASSGGTEPNEKLFF,NA,TRBV7-6,many,TRBJ1-4
TGCGCCAGCAGCCAAGAAGGGCACGGGGACAGCCAAGAGACCCAGTACTTC,CASSQEGHGDSQETQYF,TRBD1,TRBV4-3,many,TRBJ2-5
TGCGCCAGCAGCTTGGGACAGAGCACAGATACGCAGTATTTT,CASSLGQSTDTQYF,NA,TRBV5-1,many,TRBJ2-3
TGCAGCACCACTAGCGGGAGGGCCCTCAGCGATGAGCAGTTCTTC,CSTTSGRALSDEQFF,TRBD2,TRBV29-1,many,TRBJ2-1
TGTGCCAGCAGTGAAGCTCGGACAGGGAGCACAGATACGCAGTATTTT,CASSEARTGSTDTQYF,TRBD1,TRBV6-1,many,TRBJ2-3
TGTGCCAGCAGTTACTCGCGGGCTTACAATGAGCAGTTCTTC,CASSYSRAYNEQFF,NA,TRBV6-5,NA,TRBJ2-1
TGTGCCAGCAGTTCGACTAGCGGGGGCGCAGATACGCAGTATTTT,CASSSTSGGADTQYF,TRBD2,TRBV12-3/TRBV12-4,few,TRBJ2-3
TGTGCCAGCAATTTTGGGGGGATCCACGAGCAGTACTTC,CASNFGGIHEQYF,NA,TRBV3-1,many,TRBJ2-7
TGCGCCAGCAGATTGACTAGCGGGGGCCACGAGCAGTACTTC,CASRLTSGGHEQYF,TRBD2,TRBV5-1,NA,TRBJ2-7
TGTGCCAGCAGCGTCGTAGCGGGGGCCCGGGATACGCAGTATTTT,CASSVVAGARDTQYF,TRBD2,TRBV7-8,many,TRBJ2-3
TGTGCCAGCAGCTTTTCCCGTTGGGGCATGAACACTGAAGCTTTCTTT,CASSFSRWGMNTEAFF,NA,TRBV11-2,many,TRBJ1-1
TGTGCCAGCTCACCTCGCGCAGGGGACAACTATGGCTACACCTTC,CASSPRAGDNYGYTF,NA,TRBV18,NA,TRBJ1-2
TGTGCCAGCAGTCCGTGGGACAGGGCGACCTACGAGCAGTACTTC,CASSPWDRATYEQYF,TRBD1,TRBV27,many,TRBJ2-7
TGTGCCAGCAGCGCCGTCTCGACAGGGGACATTCAGTACTTC,CASSAVSTGDIQYF,TRBD1,TRBV5-4,NA,TRBJ2-4
TGCGCCAGCAGCCAAGCTCTAGCGGGAGTCTACGAGCAGTACTTC,CASSQALAGVYEQYF,TRBD2,TRBV4-1,many,TRBJ2-7
TGTGCCAGCAGTTTTCAGGGAGCTCAGCCCCAGCATTTT,CASSFQGAQPQHF,NA,TRBV28,few,TRBJ1-5
TGTGCCAGCAGCTTAATATCAGATAGCAATCAGCCCCAGCATTTT,CASSLISDSNQPQHF,NA,TRBV7-6,many,TRBJ1-5
TGTGCCAGCAGCCACCGGGACAGACGCTCCTACGAGCAGTACTTC,CASSHRDRRSYEQYF,TRBD1,TRBV5-4,few,TRBJ2-7
TGTGCCAGCAGCTGGTCTGGCGGGAGTCTATACGAGCAGTACTTC,CASSWSGGSLYEQYF,TRBD2,TRBV7-2,many,TRBJ2-7
TGTGCCAGCAGTTATCGAGAAACTGACCCACTCGCTAACTATGGCTACACCTTC,CASSYRETDPLANYGYTF,NA,TRBV6-5,many,TRBJ1-2
TGTGCCAGCAGCCCAGTTATGACAGGGGACACCGGGGAGCTGTTTTTT,CASSPVMTGDTGELFF,TRBD1,TRBV5-6,many,TRBJ2-2
TGTGCCAGCTCCCTTTTCGGACAGGGCGATGGCTACACCTTC,CASSLFGQGDGYTF,TRBD1,TRBV18,many,TRBJ1-2
TGCAGTGCTAGAGACAGCGGGAGGGTTCTAGATGAGCAGTTCTTC,CSARDSGRVLDEQFF,TRBD2,TRBV20-1,many,TRBJ2-1
TGTGCCAGCAGTTTTGGCGCCGCGGGAAAACTGTTTTTT,CASSFGAAGKLFF,NA,TRBV12-3/TRBV12-4,many,TRBJ1-4
TGTGCCAGCAGCCAAGGTCGGCGGGACTCACGGAGCTCTGGGGCCAACGTCCTGACTTTC,CASSQGRRDSRSSGANVLTF,NA,TRBV14,NA,TRBJ2-6